This entry features one TCR beta chain sequence. What it binds is not known. This specimen belongs to a study of siplizumab effects on memory and regulatory T cells. Findings and caveats of the study: The authors could not assign a naive or memory phenotype to roughly 80-96% of proliferating CD4+ or CD8+ clones. Naive T cells were seemingly more diverse than memory cells, and major contributions to the alloresponse seemed to be made by them. Mappable alloreactive CD4+ clones were on average roughly 70% Treg-derived with siplizumab, 26.9% in controls.

The protocol was immunoSEQ multiplex PCR, while the TCRdb copy is restricted to in-frame clones and leaves out a portion. The sample has over 90,000 clones, 92% seen once; the top ten hold around 1.1%. The germline CDR1 and CDR2 sequences are SNHLY and FYNNEI. There are 15 residues in the CDR3. Trimming shortened V by 7 bases and J by 1 base, and 11 bases separated the two germline ends. The chain has TRBV2 and TRBJ2-6; D is ambiguous. The clonotype comes from a human donor in good health. Sequencing was carried out using CD4+ T cells sorted from blood. The CDR3 region is CASKPLVSGANVLTF. In DNA, the CDR3 is TGTGCCAGCAAACCCCTGGTATCTGGGGCCAACGTCCTGACTTTC.